This T cell receptor beta chain appears in the sequencing data of a study of vaccination effects on CD4 cells after COVID-19. Study-wide context: Post-vaccine sampling took place a median of 72 days after the second dose.

Germline V CDR1 and CDR2: MNHEY, SVGEGT. The V gene end was trimmed by 6 bases and the J gene end by 0 bases; junction bases not matched to a gene: 11. This CDR3 is 17 amino acids long. Study-wide findings and caveats: The vaccine-induced clones of healthy vaccinees included only 1 of 255 that cross-reacted with common cold coronaviruses. By a late point after vaccination, infection- and vaccine-induced clones had shrunk markedly through clonal contraction.

Antigen-specific CD4+ T cells expanded by the ViraFEST assay with viral peptide pools were then sequenced. Isolation of CD4+ T cells took place after less than 12 days of culture. Vaccination of participants consisted of two doses of either the BNT162b2 or mRNA-1273 vaccine. Sequencing used immunoSEQ multiplex PCR; TCRdb keeps in-frame clones, though not all of them. The table lists some 14,000 clones, around 75% of them singletons. A word on this clone: Its specificity is unknown.

This TCR came from a human donor who received a COVID-19 vaccine. The starting material was CD4+ T cells from PBMCs cultured with HCoV-NL63 spike peptides, obtained after COVID-19 vaccination. The rearrangement joins TRBV6-2 or TRBV6-3 to TRBJ1-1, with TRBD1 matching over 9 bases. The CDR3 sequence is CASSRPTGGLMNTEAFF. CDR3 bases: TGTGCCAGCAGCCGCCCTACAGGGGGCCTCATGAACACTGAAGCTTTCTTT.